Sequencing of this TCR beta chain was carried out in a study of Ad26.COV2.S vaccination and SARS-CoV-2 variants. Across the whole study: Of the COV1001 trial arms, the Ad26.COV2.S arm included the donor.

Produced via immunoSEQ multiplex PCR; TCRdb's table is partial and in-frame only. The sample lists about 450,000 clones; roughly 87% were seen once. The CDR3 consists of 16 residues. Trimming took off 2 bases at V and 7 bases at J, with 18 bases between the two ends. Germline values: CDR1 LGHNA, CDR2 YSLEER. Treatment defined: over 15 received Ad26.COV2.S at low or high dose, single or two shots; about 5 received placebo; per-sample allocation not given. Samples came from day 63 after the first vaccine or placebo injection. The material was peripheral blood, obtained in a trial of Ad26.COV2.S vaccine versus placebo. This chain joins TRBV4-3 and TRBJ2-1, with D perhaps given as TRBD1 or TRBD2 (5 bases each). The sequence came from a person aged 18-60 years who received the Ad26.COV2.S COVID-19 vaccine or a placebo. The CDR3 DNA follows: TGCGCCAGCAGCCAAAGGGACCCACCCTTGGGGAATGAGCAGTTCTTC. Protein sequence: CASSQRDPPLGNEQFF.